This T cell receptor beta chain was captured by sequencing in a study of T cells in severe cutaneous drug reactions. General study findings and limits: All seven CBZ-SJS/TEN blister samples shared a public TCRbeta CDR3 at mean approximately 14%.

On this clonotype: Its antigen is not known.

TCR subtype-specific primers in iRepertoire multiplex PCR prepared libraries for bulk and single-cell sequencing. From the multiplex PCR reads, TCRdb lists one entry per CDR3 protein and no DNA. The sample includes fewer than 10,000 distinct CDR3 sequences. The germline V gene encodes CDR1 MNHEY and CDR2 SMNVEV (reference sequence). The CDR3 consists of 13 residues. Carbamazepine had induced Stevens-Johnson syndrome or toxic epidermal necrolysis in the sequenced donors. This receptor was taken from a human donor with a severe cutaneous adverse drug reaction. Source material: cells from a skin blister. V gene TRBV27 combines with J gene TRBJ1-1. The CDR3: CASKFLLNTEAFF.